Here is one TCR beta chain with its context. The data originate from a study of blood T cell repertoires in COVID-19. As for the study in general: Whether acute or convalescent, the COVID-19 samples came from the United States, Italy and Spain. From T cells, B-cell-depleted T cells, or PBMCs came the material, which was cDNA or gDNA.

The CDR3 contains 17 residues. Germline V gene sequence: CDR1 MNHEY, CDR2 SMNVEV (reference sequence). The V gene end was trimmed by 5 bases and the J gene end by 1 base; junction bases not matched to a gene: 13. In the original processing: Counts of nucleated cells, estimated from reference gene primer amplification, were obtained. Some clones are missing from TCRdb's copy, which holds only in-frame ones; the method was immunoSEQ multiplex PCR. The DNA was the basis for D and trimming; V, J and clone size are from that table. The sample holds about 68,000 clones, 86% seen once. The chain combines TRBV27 with TRBJ1-1, with 7 bases matching TRBD1. The sample comprised peripheral blood. The receptor comes from a man aged 50 or older with acute or convalescent COVID-19. The CDR3 nucleotides are TGTGCCAGCAGTAGCATTAGGACAGGATGGGCGAACACTGAAGCTTTCTTT. This translates into CASSSIRTGWANTEAFF.